These T cell receptor beta chains were read from a single sample in a study of blood T cells in healthy people across ages. A single record per CDR3 protein comes from TCRdb applying MiXCR to the 5' RACE reads. Of roughly 680,000 distinct CDR3 sequences listed, roughly half are singletons. Specimen: blood. The origin of the receptors is a woman older than 75 in good health. Each CDR3 is given with its conserved first and last residue. A D gene is named only where the DNA matches it firmly. The size of a clone is reported for some rows only, either as once, few or many, or as a class for expanded clones.

V gene	D gene	clone size	J gene	CDR3 protein	CDR3 DNA
TRBV20-1	TRBD2	many	TRBJ2-3	CSARHSGGAPDTQYF	TGCAGTGCTCGCCATAGCGGGGGGGCCCCAGATACGCAGTATTTT
TRBV4-3	TRBD2	-	TRBJ2-1	CASSVLTSGAAGEQFF	TGCGCCAGCAGCGTTTTGACTAGCGGGGCGGCCGGTGAGCAGTTCTTC
TRBV5-1	-	-	TRBJ1-5	CASSLEGPTGPQPQHF	TGCGCCAGCAGCTTGGAGGGACCGACGGGGCCTCAGCCCCAGCATTTT
TRBV7-2	-	many	TRBJ2-1	CASSEGQINNEQFF	TGTGCCAGCAGCGAAGGACAGATTAACAATGAGCAGTTCTTC
TRBV3-1	-	once	TRBJ2-5	CASSQDLRSSQETQYF	TGTGCCAGCAGCCAAGATCTGCGGAGTAGCCAAGAGACCCAGTACTTC
TRBV5-1	-	-	TRBJ2-1	CASSSLNSYNEQFF	TGCGCCAGCAGCTCACTAAACTCCTACAATGAGCAGTTCTTC
TRBV15	-	-	TRBJ2-7	CATLDQSSYEQYF	TGTGCCACCCTCGACCAGAGCTCCTACGAGCAGTACTTC
TRBV5-1	-	many	TRBJ2-1	CASSWGVGTPTRSSYNEQFF	TGCGCCAGCAGCTGGGGGGTAGGGACCCCCACCCGATCCTCCTACAATGAGCAGTTCTTC
TRBV5-1	TRBD2	-	TRBJ2-7	CASSASGPYEQYF	TGCGCCAGCAGCGCTAGCGGCCCCTACGAGCAGTACTTC
TRBV11-2	-	-	TRBJ2-3	CASFPSTDTQYF	TGTGCCAGTTTTCCTAGCACAGATACGCAGTATTTT
TRBV6-4	-	-	TRBJ2-1	CASSRSGAYNEQFF	TGTGCCAGCAGTCGAAGCGGTGCCTACAATGAGCAGTTCTTC
TRBV6-5	-	many	TRBJ1-2	CASSAQGTRHGYTF	TGTGCCAGCAGTGCACAAGGGACACGCCATGGCTACACCTTC
TRBV20-1	TRBD2	many	TRBJ2-3	CSALGLAGAPFTDTQYF	TGCAGTGCTCTTGGACTAGCGGGGGCCCCGTTTACAGATACGCAGTATTTT
TRBV12-3/TRBV12-4	TRBD1	-	TRBJ2-5	CASSTDRAQTQYF	TGTGCCAGCAGCACAGACAGGGCACAGACCCAGTACTTC
TRBV2	-	-	TRBJ2-3	CASTASEGSTDTQYF	TGTGCCAGCACCGCGAGCGAGGGGAGCACAGATACGCAGTATTTT
TRBV20-1	-	-	TRBJ2-3	CSPSEGARDTQYF	TGCAGTCCCTCGGAGGGAGCTCGGGATACGCAGTATTTT
TRBV3-1	-	-	TRBJ1-3	CASSQSLLISGNTIYF	TGTGCCAGCAGCCAAAGTTTGCTGATTTCTGGAAACACCATATATTTT
TRBV7-8	-	few	TRBJ2-1	CASSVTGPHNEQFF	TGTGCCAGCAGCGTAACCGGGCCGCACAATGAGCAGTTCTTC
TRBV29-1	-	-	TRBJ2-7	CSVLHQDSYEQYF	TGCAGCGTTCTACACCAGGACTCCTACGAGCAGTACTTC
TRBV29-1	-	few	TRBJ2-5	CSVERQQETQYF	TGCAGCGTTGAACGGCAGCAAGAGACCCAGTACTTC
TRBV20-1	-	-	TRBJ1-2	CSAHHGDDYGYTF	TGCAGTGCCCACCACGGGGACGACTATGGCTACACCTTC
TRBV3-1	-	few	TRBJ2-3	CASSLGGAAGRSTQYF	TGTGCCAGCAGCCTTGGGGGGGCCGCGGGGAGGAGTACGCAGTATTTT
TRBV12-3/TRBV12-4	-	many	TRBJ2-7	CASYGVGYEQYF	TGTGCCAGTTACGGGGTTGGGTACGAGCAGTACTTC
TRBV5-1	-	many	TRBJ2-4	CASSLVAGKNIQYF	TGCGCCAGCAGCTTGGTGGCAGGCAAAAACATTCAGTACTTC
TRBV9	-	-	TRBJ2-5	CASSVGARGSHETQYF	TGTGCCAGCAGCGTAGGTGCCAGGGGATCCCACGAGACCCAGTACTTC
TRBV7-2	-	once	TRBJ1-5	CASRSGNTYQPQHF	TGTGCCAGCAGGTCGGGCAATACCTATCAGCCCCAGCATTTT
TRBV20-1	-	few	TRBJ2-5	CSASYTVRRDRNNEQYF	TGCAGTGCTAGTTATACGGTGCGCAGGGATCGCAACAATGAGCAGTACTTC
TRBV7-2	-	-	TRBJ2-1	CASSYQDQPPNEQFF	TGTGCCAGCAGCTACCAGGACCAGCCCCCTAATGAGCAGTTCTTC
TRBV24-1	TRBD1	many	TRBJ2-1	CATSDPRRGRENEQFF	TGTGCCACCAGTGATCCCCGCAGGGGGCGGGAAAATGAGCAGTTCTTC
TRBV7-9	-	-	TRBJ2-6	CASRPSSGANVLTF	TGTGCCAGCAGACCGTCCTCTGGGGCCAACGTCCTGACTTTC
TRBV20-1	-	-	TRBJ2-1	CSARDRTGAWHEQFF	TGCAGTGCTAGAGATCGTACGGGAGCGTGGCATGAGCAGTTCTTC
TRBV10-3	-	once	TRBJ1-2	CAISFGTGAYGYTF	TGTGCCATCAGCTTCGGGACTGGGGCTTATGGCTACACCTTC
TRBV5-1	-	few	TRBJ1-5	CASSFGSGDSNQPQHF	TGCGCCAGCAGCTTCGGTTCCGGGGATAGCAATCAGCCCCAGCATTTT